The clone carrying this TCR beta chain was seen a handful of times. The junction differs from germline at one of its ends, possibly a read error. The source of the sample is a study of response to subunit inactivated influenza vaccine. TCRdb recomputed calls from the RT-PCR reads with MiXCR, one row per CDR3 protein. The sample lists 530,000 or so distinct CDR3 sequences, approximately 14% seen once, with over 8.5% in the top ten. The CDR3 covers 14 residues. Germline lookup yields CDR1 LGHDT and CDR2 YNNKEL (reference sequence). The receptor comes from a man aged 45-65 years who received an inactivated influenza vaccine. The sequencing used PBMCs from blood, collected 11 to 12 days after vaccination. The genes are TRBV3-1 and TRBJ2-1, with 8 bases fitting TRBD2. CDR3 protein: CASRRAGVLNEQFF. As DNA, the CDR3 is TGTGCAAGCAGGAGAGCGGGAGTCCTTAATGAGCAGTTCTTC.